This T cell receptor (beta chain) was recorded in a study of shared T cell receptors in the human thymus. For this clone: This same CDR3 is encoded by further DNA sequences in the sample.

Method: immunoSEQ multiplex PCR; TCRdb's copy keeps in-frame clones and lacks some. The sample shows roughly 710,000 clones, 70% to 90% of them seen only once. Another study also made use of these data, one on human thymus T cells. That study adds: Donation came from healthy Finnish infants having corrective surgery for congenital heart defects. Corrective heart surgery yielded the resections from which the thymus tissue came. Thymic and blood repertoires showed apparently biased V and J gene usage. Related work showed strongly overlapping thymic repertoires across unrelated individuals.

This TCR was recovered from a girl younger than two with a congenital heart defect. Material for sequencing was thymocytes.

CDR3 loop: CASSQTGGNTEAFF. DNA of the CDR3: TGCGCCAGCAGCCAGACGGGGGGGAACACTGAAGCTTTCTTT. V is TRBV4-3 and J is TRBJ1-1; weak D call: TRBD1 (5 bases). The CDR3 extends over 14 amino acids. Germline-derived CDR1 and CDR2 are LGHNA and YSLEER. Trimming removed 3 bases from V and 1 base from J, with 9 bases in between.